This T cell receptor beta chain was documented in a study of T cell responses to AZD1222 COVID-19 vaccine. General observations from the study: Seropositive AZD1222 recipients at baseline numbered only 5 or 6. Sampling captured repertoires only after the peak T cell response.

On this clone: What it binds is not known.

Sequencing used immunoSEQ multiplex PCR; TCRdb keeps in-frame clones, though not all of them. The table records some 130,000 clones, over 75% of them present only once. CDR3 length equals 17 residues. Trimming cost V 0 bases and J 4 bases; bases outside gene matches: 8. The sequence derives from an adult in good health. The V gene is TRBV5-3, the J gene TRBJ2-1; TRBD2 agrees at 9 bases. TRBV5-3 is noted as an ORF with a role that remains uncertain. This specimen consisted of peripheral blood, obtained on day 0 of AZD1222 vaccination. In nucleotides, the CDR3 is TGTGCCAGAAGCTTGGGATTGTCGCGGGAGGGATACAATGAGCAGTTCTTC. It specifies CARSLGLSREGYNEQFF.